The next 24 T cell receptor beta chains were all read from a single sample in a study of cytomegalovirus exposure and HLA in healthy donors. The PCR employed 60 Vbeta primers together with 13 Jbeta primers. The assay was immunoSEQ multiplex PCR, and TCRdb's table has in-frame clones only and misses some. This table holds about 150,000 clones, approximately 69% found once. The sequencing input was PBMCs. All receptors come from a man aged 25-45 years in good health and CMV-seronegative.

The chain employs TRBV7-2 and TRBJ1-6; the match to TRBD1 covers 8 bases. CDR3 length equals 15 residues. The trim removed 3 bases at V and 10 bases at J, leaving 8 bases unmatched. CDR1 is SGHTA, CDR2 FQGNSA, per germline. The CDR3 spells CASSFRQGTGSPLHF. The CDR3 DNA reads TGTGCCAGCAGCTTCCGACAGGGGACGGGGTCACCCCTCCACTTT.

The chain carries TRBV7-8 and TRBJ2-2, with 10 bases lining up with TRBD2. The germline gives CDR1 SGHVS, CDR2 FQNEAQ. The CDR3 extends over 17 amino acids. J was trimmed by 1 base and V by 1 base; bases with no gene match: 3. The CDR3 sequence is CASSLELAGKNTGELFF. The CDR3 DNA sequence: TGTGCCAGCAGCTTAGAACTAGCGGGGAAGAACACCGGGGAGCTGTTTTTT. Combining the CDR3 with reference TRBV7-8 and TRBJ2-2 gives the whole variable domain GAGVSQSPRYKVAKRGQDVALRCDPISGHVSLFWYQQALGQGPEFLTYFQNEAQLDKSGLPSDRFFAERPEGSVSTLKIQRTQQEDSAVYLCASSLELAGKNTGELFFGEGSRLTVL.

Regarding this clone: Other DNA sequences in this sample translate to the same CDR3. For the CDR3, the DNA is TGTGCCAGCAGTGAAGGCAGGTTCAATCAGCCCCAGCATTTT. Its protein is CASSEGRFNQPQHF. The V call is TRBV2, the J call TRBJ1-5; D gene uncertain. The V gene's germline CDR1 is SNHLY and CDR2 FYNNEI. The V end lost 1 base, the J end lost 3 bases, and 7 bases lay between the germline ends. The CDR3 runs 14 residues. Complete variable domain (other parts from reference TRBV2 and TRBJ1-5): EPEVTQTPSHQVTQMGQEVILRCVPISNHLYFYWYRQILGQKVEFLVSFYNNEISEKSEIFDDQFSVERPDGSNFTLKIRSTKLEDSAMYFCASSEGRFNQPQHFGDGTRLSIL.

V is TRBV5-1 and J is TRBJ2-7; TRBD1 aligns across 7 bases. The length of the CDR3 is 13 residues. Germline V gene sequence: CDR1 SGHRS, CDR2 YFSETQ. With V trimmed by 4 bases and J by 2 bases, 3 bases remained unmatched. The CDR3 loop is CASSPGTAYEQYF. The DNA of the CDR3 is TGCGCCAGCAGCCCCGGGACAGCCTACGAGCAGTACTTC.

This chain links TRBV7-8 with TRBJ1-1; a weak D match, TRBD1 (5 bases). This CDR3 contains 14 residues. Germline CDR1 SGHVS, CDR2 FQNEAQ. Trimming pared 2 bases from V and 1 base from J, leaving 8 bases between. The CDR3 nucleotides are TGTGCCAGCAGCTTAAGACAGAGGAACACTGAAGCTTTCTTT. Amino acids: CASSLRQRNTEAFF.

This clone was observed a few times. The chain couples TRBV6-1 to TRBJ2-1, with 8 bases identical to TRBD2. The germline V gene encodes CDR1 MNHNS and CDR2 SASEGT. The CDR3 sequence is 14 residues long. CDR3 in DNA: TGTGCAGCTTCGGGGGGGGTCTCCTACAATGAGCAGTTCTTC. Residues: CAASGGVSYNEQFF.

This clone was seen a few times. This rearrangement joins TRBV9 to TRBJ2-2; possible D gene TRBD1, 6 bases. CDR3 size: 16 residues. Per the germline V gene, CDR1 is SGDLS and CDR2 is YYNGEE. Between the trimmed V and J ends, which lost 0 bases and 6 bases, there was a span of 15 bases. This CDR3 is CASSVGAGAVAGELFF. CDR3 nucleotide sequence: TGTGCCAGCAGCGTAGGGGCAGGGGCAGTGGCCGGGGAGCTGTTTTTT.

The V call is TRBV5-4, the J call TRBJ1-1; the match to TRBD1 covers 8 bases. Germline lookup yields CDR1 SGHNT and CDR2 YYREEE (reference sequence). This CDR3 has 14 residues. V shed 4 bases and J 1 base; nucleotides not matched to a gene: 3. This CDR3 is CASSPGQENTEAFF. CDR3 coding DNA: TGTGCCAGCAGCCCGGGACAGGAGAACACTGAAGCTTTCTTT.

In nucleotides, the CDR3 is TGCGCCAGCAGCAACGGACAGGGGGCGGGTGGGAATGAGCAGTTCTTC. Protein sequence: CASSNGQGAGGNEQFF. V usage is TRBV5-1 and J usage is TRBJ2-1, with 11 positions matching TRBD1. The CDR3 loop spans 16 amino acids. Trimming took 4 bases from V and 7 from J; bases not matched to a gene: 10. The germline V gene encodes CDR1 SGHRS and CDR2 YFSETQ.

This clone was observed once. This chain joins TRBV5-1 and TRBJ2-1; 8 bases are a match to TRBD1. Germline loops: CDR1 SGHRS, CDR2 YFSETQ. The CDR3 consists of 14 residues. V lost 3 bases and J lost 6; bases outside the gene matches: 5. The CDR3 DNA is TGCGCCAGCAGCTCCTCGACAGGGGTCAATGAGCAGTTCTTC. It specifies CASSSSTGVNEQFF.

The chain employs TRBV6-4 and TRBJ1-2; TRBD1 might be the D (6 bases). Germline loops: CDR1 MRHNA, CDR2 SNTAGT. The V and J ends lost 6 bases and 2 bases respectively, with 10 bases between them. The CDR3 runs 13 residues. The CDR3: CASSDQGNYGYTF. The CDR3 DNA reads TGTGCCAGCAGCGACCAGGGGAACTATGGCTACACCTTC.

Points on this clone: The junction does not match germline at one end; this may be a read error. J is TRBJ1-2 and V is TRBV5-6, with D uncertain. Germline CDR1 reads SGHDT; CDR2 reads YYEEEE. The CDR3 totals 14 residues. The CDR3 is CASSPDGFDYGYPF. CDR3 in DNA: TGTGCCAGCAGTCCTGACGGGTTTGACTATGGCTACCCCTTC.

V usage is TRBV4-1 and J usage is TRBJ2-1, with TRBD2 matching over 8 bases. J gave up 5 bases and V 0 bases, and 6 bases lay outside the gene matches. Germline assignment: CDR1 MGHRA and CDR2 YSYEKL. The CDR3 has 16 residues. CDR3 loop: CASSQDRFGGDNEQFF. DNA of the CDR3: TGCGCCAGCAGCCAAGATCGATTCGGGGGGGACAATGAGCAGTTCTTC.

This clone was seen once. A read error may produce the germline difference seen at one junction end. The genes are TRBV7-9 and TRBJ2-7; 9 bases agree with TRBD1. Looked up from germline, CDR1 is SEHNR and CDR2 is FQNEAQ (reference sequence). The CDR3 totals 15 residues. The CDR3 DNA follows: TGTTCCAGCAGCTCATCCCGGGACAGGGTCCACGAGCAGTACTTC. Amino acids: CSSSSSRDRVHEQYF.

This clone occurred many times. The sample carries other DNA sequences with the same CDR3. This chain uses TRBV28 with TRBJ1-1; D uncertain. V was pared by 3 bases and J by 4 bases, with 6 bases between. The germline V gene has CDR1 MDHEN and CDR2 SYDVKM. The CDR3 is 12 amino acids. CDR3 in amino acids: CASSFRGTEAFF. CDR3 sequence (DNA): TGTGCCAGCAGTTTCCGGGGCACTGAAGCTTTCTTT.

The sample holds a few counts of this clone. This chain connects TRBV4-1 to TRBJ2-7; D may be TRBD2 (6 bases). Germline V CDR1 and CDR2: MGHRA, YSYEKL. The V gene lost 0 bases and the J gene lost 5 bases, with 8 bases spanning the gap. The CDR3 loop spans 13 amino acids. CDR3 sequence reads: CASSQDWRDEQYF. CDR3 DNA sequence: TGCGCCAGCAGCCAAGATTGGAGGGACGAGCAGTACTTC.

J is TRBJ2-7 and V is TRBV6-5; D is unclear. Germline lookup yields CDR1 MNHEY and CDR2 SVGAGI. Trimming stripped 5 bases from V and 0 bases from J, with 11 bases between. The CDR3 length is 14 residues. The DNA for the CDR3 is TGTGCCAGCAGTGCCCAGACACTCTCCTACGAGCAGTACTTC. It yields the protein CASSAQTLSYEQYF.

The chain couples TRBV11-3 to TRBJ2-3, with TRBD1 matching over 7 bases. CDR3 length: 13 residues. Per germline, CDR1 SGHNT and CDR2 YENEEA. Germline trimming cut 8 bases from V and 5 bases from J; bases unmatched to any gene: 7. The chain's CDR3 is CASSGAGGDTQYF. The CDR3 DNA sequence: TGTGCCAGCTCAGGCGCAGGGGGAGATACGCAGTATTTT. The full variable domain, in which reference TRBV11-3 and TRBJ2-3 provide the parts outside the CDR3, is EAGVVQSPRYKIIEKKQPVAFWCNPISGHNTLYWYLQNLGQGPELLIRYENEEAVDDSQLPKDRFSAERLKGVDSTLKIQPAELGDSAVYLCASSGAGGDTQYFGPGTRLTVL.

DNA for the CDR3: TGCACCAGCAGCCGACACCCGCAAGAGACCCAGTACTTC. This translates into CTSSRHPQETQYF. This rearrangement joins TRBV1 to TRBJ2-5; whether TRBD1, the table's D call, matches the DNA was not checked. TRBV1 is a pseudogene segment. This CDR3 contains 13 residues.

The count of this clone is one. The chain combines TRBV21-1 with TRBJ2-4; TRBD2 is the table's D call and was not checked against the DNA. TRBV21-1 is a listed pseudogene. The length of the CDR3 is 16 residues. The CDR3 bases are TGTGCCAGCAGCAAAAGAGCTAGCGGGGTCAAAAACATTCAGTACTTC. Translating it yields CASSKRASGVKNIQYF.

This chain joins TRBV28 and TRBJ1-5; the D gene is possibly TRBD1 (5 bases). Per the germline V gene, CDR1 is MDHEN and CDR2 is SYDVKM. The CDR3 runs 14 residues. V was pared by 5 bases and J by 0 bases, with 8 bases between. The CDR3 loop reads CASSGAGSNQPQHF. In DNA form, the CDR3 reads TGTGCCAGCAGTGGGGCAGGTAGCAATCAGCCCCAGCATTTT.

The gene calls are TRBV28 and TRBJ1-2; D not certain. V shed 5 bases and J shed 4 bases, with 14 bases lying between them. The CDR3 runs 14 residues. Per germline, CDR1 MDHEN and CDR2 SYDVKM. This CDR3 reads CASSPTRETYGYTF. The CDR3 nucleotides are TGTGCCAGCAGTCCGACGAGGGAGACCTATGGCTACACCTTC.

The V and J genes are TRBV4-2 and TRBJ2-7; 7 bases align to TRBD1. The CDR3 runs 14 residues. In germline, CDR1 is LGHNA, CDR2 YNFKEQ. The V gene end was trimmed by 1 base and the J gene end by 7 bases; junction bases not matched to a gene: 7. CDR3 sequence reads: CASSQGQGLGEQYF. DNA for the CDR3: TGTGCCAGCAGCCAAGGACAGGGCCTTGGAGAGCAGTACTTC.

A few counts support this clone. J is TRBJ1-4 and V is TRBV4-3; D remains unclear. CDR1 LGHNA and CDR2 YSLEER come from the germline V gene. V was trimmed by 2 bases and J by 0 bases, leaving 7 bases between them. The CDR3 sequence is 15 residues long. The CDR3 DNA is TGCGCCAGCAGCCAAATTGGAGCAACTAATGAAAAACTGTTTTTT. This gives the protein CASSQIGATNEKLFF.